The 27 T cell receptor beta chains below all came from one sample that was sequenced in a study of glioma-infiltrating T cells (dated by TCRdb to the mid-2010s). The reads were generated on an Illumina MiSeq. The iRepertoire nested amplicon-rescue multiplex PCR (arm-PCR) platform was used to amplify TCR alpha and beta CDR3 regions from RNA. Using fastp at Q25 and MiXCR, TCRdb reprocessed the public reads and kept productive beta chains. CDR3 protein sequences are deduplicated, and each keeps its most common genes and DNA. In all, the sample holds 100,000 to 150,000 distinct CDR3 sequences, and more than 20% of those were seen once. Approximately 26% of the sample is taken by the ten largest. Sequenced: glioma tissue, nonneoplastic brain tissue, or PBMCs (not recorded which). The receptors here all came from a human donor with low-grade glioma or glioblastoma, undergoing nonglioma brain surgery, or in good health (not recorded which).

The chain joins TRBV12-3 or TRBV12-4 to TRBJ1-5, with TRBD1 as a possible D gene (5 bases). Trimming pared 2 bases from V and 5 bases from J, leaving 13 bases between. The CDR3 covers 15 residues. CDR3: CASSLTGGIYQPQHF. Written as DNA, the CDR3 is TGTGCCAGCAGTTTAACGGGGGGGATCTATCAGCCCCAGCATTTT.

This clonotype was detected a few times. The chain is built from TRBV11-3 and TRBJ1-2, with TRBD1 as a possible D gene (5 bases). The CDR3 has 16 amino acids. V gave up 5 bases and J gave up 5 bases, with 21 bases separating them. Germline V CDR1 and CDR2: SGHNT, YENEEA. CDR3 sequence reads: CASSPRGTNWGYGYTF. The CDR3, as DNA: TGTGCCAGCAGCCCCCGCGGCACAAACTGGGGGTATGGCTACACCTTC.

This clonotype was seen only a few times. V gene TRBV28 combines with J gene TRBJ2-5; 9 bases line up with TRBD1. CDR1 and CDR2 (germline): MDHEN, SYDVKM. The CDR3 consists of 15 residues. V gave up 4 bases and J gave up 5 bases; unmatched junction bases: 8. The CDR3 DNA is TGTGCCAGCAGTTCGGGGACAGGGAGGAGCGAGACCCAGTACTTC. Amino acid sequence: CASSSGTGRSETQYF.

This clonotype was recorded a few times. This sequence joins TRBV3-1 and TRBJ1-6, with 7 bases lining up with TRBD1. Germline CDR1 is LGHDT and CDR2 is YNNKEL (reference sequence). The CDR3 runs 14 residues. The junction had 7 bases not matched to a gene; V was cut back by 6 bases and J by 8 bases. The chain's CDR3 is CASSPTGSDSPLHF. As DNA, the CDR3 is TGTGCCAGCAGTCCGACAGGGTCTGATTCACCCCTCCACTTT.

The chain links TRBV30 to TRBJ2-3; D is unresolved. The V end lost 6 bases, the J end lost 2 bases, and 12 bases lay between the germline ends. The CDR3 is made up of 13 amino acids. Germline V gene lookup returns CDR1 GTSNPN and CDR2 SVGIG (reference sequence). CDR3 coding DNA: TGTGCCTGTACTCCGGGCTCCACAGATACGCAGTATTTT. As protein: CACTPGSTDTQYF.

With regard to this clonotype: A much larger clone differs from this one at a single base, so this may be a read error. The chain employs TRBV15 and TRBJ2-1; D unresolved. The germline gives CDR1 LNHNV, CDR2 YYDKDF (reference sequence). V was trimmed by 1 base and J by 4 bases, leaving 8 bases between them. This CDR3 contains 14 residues. The CDR3 region is CATSRAGAYNEQFF. CDR3 coding DNA: TGTGCCACCAGCAGAGCGGGCGCTTACAATGAGCAGTTCTTC. The full variable domain, in which reference TRBV15 and TRBJ2-1 provide the parts outside the CDR3, is DAMVIQNPRYQVTQFGKPVTLSCSQTLNHNVMYWYQQKSSQAPKLLFHYYDKDFNNEADTPDNFQSRRPNTSFCFLDIRSPGLGDTAMYLCATSRAGAYNEQFFGPGTRLTVL.

In its sample, this clonotype was seen a few times. This sequence joins TRBV5-1 and TRBJ2-1, with D hard to call. V dropped 6 bases and J dropped 1 base, with 11 bases sitting between them. CDR1 and CDR2 from the germline V gene are SGHRS and YFSETQ. The CDR3 spans 14 residues. This CDR3 is CASTVSGSYNEQFF. The CDR3 nucleotides read TGCGCCAGCACCGTTAGTGGGTCCTACAATGAGCAGTTCTTC.

There are a few counts of this clonotype. The genes are TRBV25-1 and TRBJ1-1; tentatively, D is TRBD1 (5 bases). Trimming removed 1 base from V and 0 bases from J, with 9 bases in between. Germline assignment: CDR1 MGHDK and CDR2 SYGVNS. The CDR3 contains 15 residues. CDR3 in amino acids: CASSEFKGMNTEAFF. CDR3 coding DNA: TGTGCCAGCAGTGAATTCAAGGGGATGAACACTGAAGCTTTCTTT.

In its sample, this clonotype was seen a few times. The V gene is TRBV15, the J gene TRBJ1-1, with D unresolved. The CDR3 sequence is 18 residues long. Germline-derived CDR1 and CDR2 are LNHNV and YYDKDF (reference sequence). The V end lost 0 bases, the J end lost 3 bases, and 20 bases lay between the germline ends. The chain's CDR3 is CATSRDLWAELIHTEAFF. The CDR3 DNA reads TGTGCCACCAGCAGAGATCTTTGGGCAGAACTAATCCACACTGAAGCTTTCTTT.

This clonotype has more than one count but fewer than ten. V and J are TRBV20-1 and TRBJ2-5; 9 positions agree with TRBD1. Germline values: CDR1 DFQATT, CDR2 SNEGSKA (reference sequence). This CDR3 spans 15 amino acids. J was trimmed by 4 bases and V by 1 base; bases with no gene match: 7. This CDR3 reads CSARVPGQGRETQYF. CDR3 bases: TGCAGTGCTAGAGTTCCGGGACAGGGACGAGAGACCCAGTACTTC.

The sample holds a few counts of this clonotype. The chain joins TRBV14 to TRBJ1-2; D is possibly TRBD1 (5 bases). The germline gives CDR1 SGHDN, CDR2 FVKESK. Trimming took off 4 bases at V and 0 bases at J, with 15 bases between the two ends. CDR3 length equals 16 residues. CDR3 nucleotides: TGTGCCAGCAGCCCTCAATTGACAGCCCCTAACTATGGCTACACCTTC. It specifies CASSPQLTAPNYGYTF.

V and J are TRBV12-3 or TRBV12-4 and TRBJ1-2; D is perhaps TRBD1 (6 bases). Between the trimmed V and J ends, which lost 8 bases and 8 bases, there was a span of 12 bases. There are 11 residues in the CDR3. As DNA, the CDR3 is TGTGCCAGCGACGGGAGGGGGGGCTACACCTTC. This codes for CASDGRGGYTF.

This clonotype was counted at least ten times. The genes are TRBV27 and TRBJ2-1, with D possibly matching TRBD2 (8 bases). Germline V gene lookup returns CDR1 MNHEY and CDR2 SMNVEV (reference sequence). The V end was cut by 5 bases, the J end by 6 bases, with 17 bases between. This CDR3 contains 15 residues. The CDR3 nucleotides read TGTGCCAGCAGTAAGGGGGCGGGGGGTATCAATGAGCAGTTCTTC. Translation: CASSKGAGGINEQFF.

This clonotype was counted only a few times. V usage is TRBV6-1 and J usage is TRBJ2-1; 9 nucleotides match TRBD2. The V segment lost 0 bases and the J segment 6 bases; nucleotides outside the gene matches: 9. The CDR3 length is 17 residues. Germline V gives CDR1 MNHNS, CDR2 SASEGT. CDR3 sequence reads: CASSEALAGGPFNEQFF. As DNA, the CDR3 is TGTGCCAGCAGTGAAGCGCTTGCGGGGGGGCCTTTCAATGAGCAGTTCTTC.

The chain links TRBV6-2 or TRBV6-3 to TRBJ2-3; D may be TRBD1 or TRBD2 (6 bases each). Germline CDR1 is MNHEY and CDR2 is SVGEGT. The CDR3 consists of 16 residues. Between the trimmed V and J ends, which lost 6 bases and 2 bases, there was a span of 18 bases. The CDR3 region has the DNA TGTGCCAGCAGCCCCACAGACCCGGGGGCCACAGATACGCAGTATTTT. Translated, it gives CASSPTDPGATDTQYF.

This clonotype was seen a handful of times. The chain employs TRBV7-2 and TRBJ2-3, with 10 bases aligning to TRBD1. This CDR3 has 17 residues. The ends lost 2 bases at V and 5 bases at J; junction bases unmatched: 10. Germline V gene lookup returns CDR1 SGHTA and CDR2 FQGNSA. CDR3 nucleotides: TGTGCCAGCAGCTTACCTGGGACAGGGGAGCTTGGAGATACGCAGTATTTT. The encoded protein is CASSLPGTGELGDTQYF.

Regarding this clonotype: A junction boundary mismatches the germline segment, possibly from a read error. The gene calls are TRBV24-1 and TRBJ1-3; D uncertain. This CDR3 has 13 residues. Per the germline V gene, CDR1 is KGHDR and CDR2 is SFDVKD. The CDR3 is CATSEPTGNTTYF. Written as DNA, the CDR3 is TGTGCCACCAGTGAACCTACTGGAAACACCACATATTTT.

This clonotype was seen only once. One end of the junction fails to match germline, which may point to a read error. CDR3 sequence reads: CSARPSGGNPYNEKFF. Here the CDR3 DNA reads TGCAGTGCTAGGCCTAGCGGGGGGAATCCCTACAATGAGAAGTTCTTC. The chain is built from TRBV20-1 and TRBJ2-1; TRBD2 matches at 11 bases. This CDR3 comprises 16 residues. The germline CDR1 and CDR2 sequences are DFQATT and SNEGSKA (reference sequence).

This clonotype was seen a few times. The chain combines TRBV19 with TRBJ1-5, with 7 bases aligning to TRBD1. The germline CDR1 and CDR2 sequences are LNHDA and SQIVND (reference sequence). CDR3 length: 14 amino acids. V was pared by 9 bases and J by 6 bases, with 11 bases of the junction left unmatched. CDR3 DNA sequence: TGTGCCAGCGCTGACAGGGCGGTAGGTCAGCCCCAGCATTTT. It codes for CASADRAVGQPQHF.

This clonotype was seen only a few times. V gene TRBV14 combines with J gene TRBJ1-4; no definite D call. Per germline, CDR1 SGHDN and CDR2 FVKESK. V dropped 4 bases and J dropped 7 bases, with 16 bases sitting between them. The CDR3 is made up of 15 amino acids. DNA of the CDR3: TGTGCCAGCAGCCCGATCTCCGCGACGGGTGAAAAACTGTTTTTT. Protein: CASSPISATGEKLFF.

This clonotype has just a few counts. The chain recombines TRBV7-2 with TRBJ1-3; D is unresolved. The CDR3 has 14 residues. V lost 3 bases to trimming and J lost 2 bases, with 8 bases between them. The germline V gene encodes CDR1 SGHTA and CDR2 FQGNSA. The CDR3 protein is CASSLPGPGNTIYF. DNA for the CDR3: TGTGCCAGCAGCTTGCCCGGCCCTGGAAACACCATATATTTT.

This clonotype came up once. Germline is not matched at one junction end, which may reflect a read error. The gene calls are TRBV20-1 and TRBJ1-2; no clear D gene. Germline V gives CDR1 DFQATT, CDR2 SNEGSKA (reference sequence). This CDR3 has 13 residues. The CDR3 sequence is CSAPEFGEAGYNF. The CDR3, as DNA: TGCAGTGCTCCAGAGTTTGGGGAGGCTGGCTACAACTTC.

The chain recombines TRBV5-4 with TRBJ1-6, with D unclear. The germline gives CDR1 SGHNT, CDR2 YYREEE (reference sequence). The CDR3 runs to 14 residues. V gave up 4 bases and J gave up 6 bases, with 11 bases separating them. CDR3 in DNA: TGTGCCAGCAGCCGGGAGGCGGCTAATTCACCCCTCCACTTT. Translating gives CASSREAANSPLHF. Based on the CDR3 plus reference TRBV5-4 and TRBJ1-6, the full variable domain is ETGVTQSPTHLIKTRGQQVTLRCSSQSGHNTVSWYQQALGQGPQFIFQYYREEENGRGNFPPRFSGLQFPNYSSELNVNALELDDSALYLCASSREAANSPLHFGNGTRLTVT.

This clonotype was detected a few times. This CDR3 is CASSYGGGSTDTQYF. The CDR3 region has the DNA TGTGCCAGCAGTTACGGAGGGGGGAGCACAGATACGCAGTATTTT. This chain joins TRBV6-2 or TRBV6-3 and TRBJ2-3; D is possibly TRBD1 or TRBD2 (6 bases each). The CDR3 extends over 15 amino acids. V shed 2 bases and J shed 0 bases, with 9 bases lying between them. The germline CDR1 and CDR2 sequences are MNHEY and SVGEGT.

Remarks on this clonotype: A much larger clone differs by one base, so this may be a read error. The chain links TRBV6-2 or TRBV6-3 to TRBJ2-7, with a weak D call TRBD1 (6 bases). Looked up from germline, CDR1 is MNHEY and CDR2 is SVGEGT. The CDR3 is 14 residues long. The CDR3 nucleotides read TGTGTCAGCAGTGACGGACAGACTCCGTACGAGCAGTACGTC. Translation gives CVSSDGQTPYEQYV.

This clonotype was picked up many times. This sequence joins TRBV28 and TRBJ2-7, with TRBD1 as a possible D gene (7 bases). V gave up 8 bases and J gave up 0 bases, with 11 bases separating them. The CDR3 is 13 amino acids. Germline loops: CDR1 MDHEN, CDR2 SYDVKM. DNA of the CDR3: TGTGCCAGCGCGGGACAGAGCTCCTACGAGCAGTACGTC. Its protein product is CASAGQSSYEQYV.

There are a few counts of this clonotype. The rearrangement uses TRBV24-1 and TRBJ1-1; D unresolved. The CDR3 loop spans 13 amino acids. Trimming stripped 1 base from V and 1 base from J, with 3 bases between. Germline CDR1 is KGHDR and CDR2 is SFDVKD. This chain's CDR3 is CATSDFRNTEAFF. The DNA for the CDR3 is TGTGCCACCAGTGATTTCCGGAACACTGAAGCTTTCTTT.